This TCR beta chain was found in a study of cytomegalovirus exposure and HLA in healthy donors. PCR involved 60 Vbeta and 13 Jbeta primers. Clones were read by immunoSEQ multiplex PCR, and TCRdb kept only the in-frame ones, dropping some. The sample consists of about 150,000 clones, about three quarters of them appearing once. A single count supports this clone. The identical CDR3 is also encoded by other nucleotide sequences in the sample. Germline assignment: CDR1 SNHLY and CDR2 FYNNEI. Between the trimmed V and J ends, which lost 6 bases and 4 bases, there was a span of 16 bases. The CDR3 is made up of 15 amino acids.

This rearrangement joins TRBV2 to TRBJ2-1; tentatively, D is TRBD1 (5 bases). Sequenced material: PBMCs. The sequence was obtained from a man aged 35-49 years in good health and CMV-seropositive. For the CDR3, the DNA is TGTGCCAGCAGCCGAGAAGGGGTCGGGTACAATGAGCAGTTCTTC. This encodes CASSREGVGYNEQFF.